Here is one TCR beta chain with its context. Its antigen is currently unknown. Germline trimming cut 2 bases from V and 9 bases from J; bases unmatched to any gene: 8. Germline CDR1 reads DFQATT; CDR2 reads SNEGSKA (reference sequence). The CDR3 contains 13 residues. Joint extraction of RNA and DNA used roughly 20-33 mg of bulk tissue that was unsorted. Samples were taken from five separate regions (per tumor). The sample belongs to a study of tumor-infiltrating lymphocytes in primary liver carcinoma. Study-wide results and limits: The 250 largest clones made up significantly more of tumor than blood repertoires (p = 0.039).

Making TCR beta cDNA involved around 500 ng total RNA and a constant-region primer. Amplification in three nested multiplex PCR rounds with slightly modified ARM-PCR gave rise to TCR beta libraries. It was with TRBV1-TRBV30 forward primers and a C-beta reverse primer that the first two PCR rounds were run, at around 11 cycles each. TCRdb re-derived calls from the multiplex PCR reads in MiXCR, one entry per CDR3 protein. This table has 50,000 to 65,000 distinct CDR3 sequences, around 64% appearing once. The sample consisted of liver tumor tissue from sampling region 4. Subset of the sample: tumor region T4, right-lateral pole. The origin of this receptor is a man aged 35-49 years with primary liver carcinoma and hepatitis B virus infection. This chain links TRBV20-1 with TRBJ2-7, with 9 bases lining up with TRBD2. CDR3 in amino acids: CSARLAGWGGQYF. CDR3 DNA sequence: TGCAGTGCTAGACTAGCGGGATGGGGTGGGCAGTACTTC.